This is a list of T cell receptor beta chains from one sample in a study of cytomegalovirus exposure and HLA in healthy donors. Only in-frame clones appear in the TCRdb table, and some are missing; sequencing was by immunoSEQ multiplex PCR. The data show 150,000 to 200,000 clones, approximately 80% seen once. Sequencing was carried out using PBMCs. These receptor sequences come from a man between 25 and 39 years old in good health and CMV-seropositive. Each CDR3 is given with its conserved first and last residue. Fields, in order: D gene, V gene, clone size, J gene, CDR3 protein, CDR3 DNA. D genes are given only for firm matches. Size is omitted from some rows. Given values are once, few, many or a class for expanded clones.

D: -; V: TRBV6-5; size: few; J: TRBJ1-2; CDR3: CASSDEWEGRGYTF; DNA: TGTGCCAGCAGCGACGAATGGGAGGGTCGGGGCTACACCTTC
D: TRBD2; V: TRBV4-2; size: -; J: TRBJ2-3; CDR3: CASSQEKSGGAPDTQYF; DNA: TGTGCCAGCAGCCAAGAAAAGAGCGGGGGGGCCCCAGATACGCAGTATTTT
D: -; V: TRBV7-2; size: few; J: TRBJ2-7; CDR3: CASSLEIYGPYEQYF; DNA: TGTGCCAGCAGCTTAGAAATTTATGGCCCCTACGAGCAGTACTTC
D: -; V: TRBV19; size: once; J: TRBJ1-2; CDR3: CASSTRGQDYGYTF; DNA: TGTGCCAGTAGTACCCGAGGGCAAGACTATGGCTACACCTTC
D: TRBD2; V: TRBV30; size: -; J: TRBJ2-7; CDR3: CAWSYGLAGIEQYF; DNA: TGTGCCTGGAGTTATGGACTAGCGGGGATCGAGCAGTACTTC
D: -; V: TRBV5-1; size: -; J: TRBJ1-6; CDR3: CASSLQGSNSPLHF; DNA: TGCGCCAGCAGCTTGCAGGGGAGCAATTCACCCCTCCACTTT
D: TRBD1; V: TRBV18; size: -; J: TRBJ1-2; CDR3: CASSQGTGDYGYTF; DNA: TGTGCCAGCTCCCAAGGGACAGGGGACTATGGCTACACCTTC
D: TRBD2; V: TRBV6-5; size: -; J: TRBJ2-5; CDR3: CASSYGSGGAETQYF; DNA: TGTGCCAGCAGTTATGGTAGCGGGGGAGCGGAGACCCAGTACTTC
D: TRBD1; V: TRBV27; size: -; J: TRBJ2-6; CDR3: CASSFTRTGVRISGANVLTF; DNA: TGTGCCAGCAGTTTTACCAGGACAGGGGTGAGGATCTCTGGGGCCAACGTCCTGACTTTC
D: -; V: TRBV12-1; size: -; J: TRBJ1-2; CDR3: CASSLRHGNYGYTF; DNA: TGTGCCAGCAGCTTACGTCACGGGAACTATGGCTACACCTTC
D: TRBD2; V: TRBV7-9; size: -; J: TRBJ2-1; CDR3: CASSEGLAGMDEQFF; DNA: TGTGCCAGCAGCGAGGGACTAGCGGGGATGGATGAGCAGTTCTTC
D: -; V: TRBV14; size: -; J: TRBJ2-7; CDR3: CASSQSPYEQYF; DNA: TGTGCCAGCAGCCAATCCCCGTACGAGCAGTACTTC
D: TRBD1; V: TRBV14; size: -; J: TRBJ2-5; CDR3: CASSQDRSAWTGTLTPGETQYF; DNA: TGTGCCAGCAGCCAAGATCGAAGTGCCTGGACAGGGACCCTGACCCCCGGGGAGACCCAGTACTTC
D: -; V: TRBV6-6; size: -; J: TRBJ2-7; CDR3: CASSYLRPGYEQYF; DNA: TGTGCCAGCAGTTACTTAAGACCGGGCTACGAGCAGTACTTC
D: -; V: TRBV19; size: -; J: TRBJ1-3; CDR3: CASSNQGLGNTIYF; DNA: TGTGCCAGTAGTAATCAGGGGCTCGGAAACACCATATATTTT
D: -; V: TRBV7-2; size: once; J: TRBJ2-3; CDR3: CASSPGTDTQYF; DNA: TGTGCCAGCAGCCCAGGCACAGATACGCAGTATTTT
D: -; V: TRBV6-4; size: -; J: TRBJ1-6; CDR3: CASSDSGGNSPLHF; DNA: TGTGCCAGCAGTGACTCGGGGGGGAATTCACCCCTCCACTTT
D: -; V: TRBV12-5; size: -; J: TRBJ1-4; CDR3: CASGLRLRGAVGEKLFF; DNA: TGTGCTAGTGGTTTGCGGTTGCGGGGGGCGGTCGGTGAAAAACTGTTTTTT
D: TRBD1; V: TRBV7-2; size: -; J: TRBJ1-3; CDR3: CASSSPGQGLNTIYF; DNA: TGTGCCAGCAGCTCACCGGGACAGGGTTTGAACACCATATATTTT
D: -; V: TRBV7-3; size: -; J: TRBJ2-3; CDR3: CASSSGLYTDTQYF; DNA: TGTGCCAGCAGCTCCGGACTGTACACAGATACGCAGTATTTT
D: TRBD1; V: TRBV7-9; size: -; J: TRBJ2-1; CDR3: CASSAPGTGLYNEQFF; DNA: TGTGCCAGCAGCGCCCCCGGGACAGGGCTTTACAATGAGCAGTTCTTC
D: -; V: TRBV7-2; size: few; J: TRBJ2-7; CDR3: CASSPSYEQYF; DNA: TGTGCCAGCAGCCCGAGTTACGAGCAGTACTTC
D: -; V: TRBV7-2; size: -; J: TRBJ2-6; CDR3: CASSLPRKYTGANVLTF; DNA: TGTGCCAGCAGCTTACCGAGAAAATATACTGGGGCCAACGTCCTGACTTTC
D: -; V: TRBV2; size: few; J: TRBJ2-1; CDR3: CASSEFGGSYNEQFF; DNA: TGTGCCAGCAGTGAGTTCGGGGGCTCCTACAATGAGCAGTTCTTC
D: -; V: TRBV4-3; size: -; J: TRBJ1-4; CDR3: CASSHGQYNEKLFF; DNA: TGCGCCAGCAGCCACGGACAGTATAATGAAAAACTGTTTTTT
D: TRBD2; V: TRBV19; size: -; J: TRBJ2-1; CDR3: CASSIASGGFNEQFF; DNA: TGTGCCAGTAGTATTGCTAGCGGGGGATTTAATGAGCAGTTCTTC
D: -; V: TRBV6-5; size: -; J: TRBJ1-1; CDR3: CASRLQQNTEAFF; DNA: TGTGCCAGCCGACTACAGCAGAACACTGAAGCTTTCTTT
D: -; V: TRBV7-9; size: -; J: TRBJ2-1; CDR3: CASSLGQYNEQFF; DNA: TGTGCCAGCAGCTTAGGACAATACAATGAGCAGTTCTTC
D: -; V: TRBV12-5; size: -; J: TRBJ1-5; CDR3: CASGLGSKGVNQPQHF; DNA: TGTGCTAGTGGTTTGGGTTCGAAAGGGGTCAATCAGCCCCAGCATTTT
D: -; V: TRBV18; size: -; J: TRBJ2-7; CDR3: CASSPPTGGPYEQYF; DNA: TGTGCCAGCTCACCACCTACGGGGGGCCCCTACGAGCAGTACTTC
D: TRBD2; V: TRBV7-8; size: -; J: TRBJ2-2; CDR3: CASSPGLAGTGELFF; DNA: TGTGCCAGCAGCCCCGGACTAGCGGGCACCGGGGAGCTGTTTTTT
D: -; V: TRBV29-1; size: -; J: TRBJ2-7; CDR3: CSVAMDRYYEQYF; DNA: TGCAGCGTCGCCATGGACAGATACTACGAGCAGTACTTC
D: -; V: TRBV29-1; size: -; J: TRBJ2-7; CDR3: CSVVMDTYEQYF; DNA: TGCAGCGTTGTAATGGACACCTACGAGCAGTACTTC